This TCR beta chain was obtained from a study of T cells in Graves' hyperthyroidism and ophthalmopathy. RNA transcripts yielded amplified TCR beta CDR3 regions. A set of HTBI primers served as the primers for a first-round RT-PCR of the TCR CDR3. Via MiXCR, TCRdb re-called the multiplex PCR reads, giving one row per CDR3 protein. Among under 450,000 distinct CDR3 sequences listed, around 14% were seen once. Germline CDR1 is MDHEN and CDR2 is SYDVKM. The CDR3 runs 16 residues. V shed 7 bases and J 6 bases; nucleotides not matched to a gene: 9. This clonotype was picked up many times. The sample consisted of blood. This TCR derives from a woman aged 18-30 years with Graves' hyperthyroidism. The V gene is TRBV28, the J gene TRBJ2-1, with 13 bases identical to TRBD2. The CDR3 DNA is TGTGCCAGCACCTTAGGAGGACTAGCGGGAGTCAATGAGCAGTTCTTC. It codes for CASTLGGLAGVNEQFF.